These T cell receptor beta chains were read from a single sample in a study of T cells after yellow fever vaccination. TCRdb independently ran MiXCR on the 5' RACE reads; one entry per CDR3 protein. Among about 220,000 distinct CDR3 sequences listed, roughly 3% were seen once. Here the sequenced sample was CD4+ T cells sorted from PBMCs, taken 10 days after the yellow fever booster vaccination. The receptors here all came from a man in his late teens or twenties who received the YFV17D yellow fever vaccine. Each CDR3 is given without its conserved first and last residue.

V: TRBV20-1; CDR3: SARVQAGGFQPQH
V: TRBV4-3; CDR3: ASSLSFTPNTEAF
V: TRBV7-2; CDR3: ASSLLSETQY
V: TRBV4-3; CDR3: ASSQGVDTANYGYT
V: TRBV30; CDR3: AWSTGQGTEAF
V: TRBV7-2; CDR3: ASSSRQGLIPF
V: TRBV4-1; CDR3: ASRNILNDRSDEKLF
V: TRBV6-5; CDR3: ASSYGQGNTEAF
V: TRBV7-9; CDR3: AIPWGAGGNSPLH
V: TRBV29-1; CDR3: SVSLGVASEKLF
V: TRBV12-3/TRBV12-4; CDR3: ASSWVSSGNTIY
V: TRBV12-3/TRBV12-4; CDR3: ASSLRGGAGEQY
V: TRBV12-3/TRBV12-4; CDR3: ASSFGPDQPQH
V: TRBV6-5; CDR3: ASSYASLGTEAF
V: TRBV7-2; CDR3: ASSPRRVIADTQY
V: TRBV19; CDR3: ASMFDASTEAF
V: TRBV20-1; CDR3: SAEDRVAGQPQH
V: TRBV20-1; CDR3: SARNLADLTDTQY
V: TRBV12-5; CDR3: ASGLGGTGATQETQY
V: TRBV5-1; CDR3: ASREGDTQY
V: TRBV10-1; CDR3: ANADQGGKFFQY
V: TRBV4-1; CDR3: ASSQLQSPLLAF
V: TRBV12-3/TRBV12-4; CDR3: ASSLFGHQMHTIY
V: TRBV20-1; CDR3: SASRDRGLRQPQH
V: TRBV7-2; CDR3: ASSFFSGNGQETQY
V: TRBV6-1; CDR3: ASSEQTGNTIY
V: TRBV6-6; CDR3: ASSRGQGRGGGYT
V: TRBV15; CDR3: ATSRDREDYSNQPQH
V: TRBV6-1; CDR3: ASSEFDSYGYT
V: TRBV6-6; CDR3: ASSYSDRGWEQF
V: TRBV12-3/TRBV12-4; CDR3: ASSLDRNSNQPQH